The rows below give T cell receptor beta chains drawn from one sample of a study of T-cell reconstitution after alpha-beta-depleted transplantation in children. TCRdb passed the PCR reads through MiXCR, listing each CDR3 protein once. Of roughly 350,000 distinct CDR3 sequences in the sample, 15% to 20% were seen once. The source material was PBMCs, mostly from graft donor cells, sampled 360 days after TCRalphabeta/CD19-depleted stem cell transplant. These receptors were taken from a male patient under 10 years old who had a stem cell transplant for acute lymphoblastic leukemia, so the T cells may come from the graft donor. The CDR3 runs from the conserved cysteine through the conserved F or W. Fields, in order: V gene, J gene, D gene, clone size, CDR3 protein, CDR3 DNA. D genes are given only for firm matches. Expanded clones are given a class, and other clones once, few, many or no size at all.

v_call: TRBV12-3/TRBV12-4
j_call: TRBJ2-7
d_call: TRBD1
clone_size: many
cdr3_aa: CASSRDSSYEQYF
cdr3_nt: TGTGCCAGCAGTAGGGACAGCTCCTACGAGCAGTACTTC

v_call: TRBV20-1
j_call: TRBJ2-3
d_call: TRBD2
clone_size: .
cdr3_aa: CSARKFSGSLRFIDTQYF
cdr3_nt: TGCAGTGCTAGGAAGTTTAGCGGGAGTCTTCGTTTTATAGATACGCAGTATTTT

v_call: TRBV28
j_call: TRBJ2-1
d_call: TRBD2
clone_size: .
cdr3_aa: CASSFLGGSNNEQFF
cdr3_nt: TGTGCCAGCAGTTTTCTCGGCGGGAGTAACAATGAGCAGTTCTTC

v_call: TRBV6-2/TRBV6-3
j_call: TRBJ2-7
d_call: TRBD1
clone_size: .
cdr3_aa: CASSYQTGYNEQYF
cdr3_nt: TGTGCCAGCAGTTACCAGACAGGGTACAACGAGCAGTACTTC

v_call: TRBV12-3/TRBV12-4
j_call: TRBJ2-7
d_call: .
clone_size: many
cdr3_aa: CASSLWEAAGEQYF
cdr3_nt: TGTGCCAGCAGTTTGTGGGAAGCAGCGGGCGAGCAGTACTTC

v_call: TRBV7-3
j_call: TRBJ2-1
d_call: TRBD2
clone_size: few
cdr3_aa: CASSLSPGTSDKYGAQFF
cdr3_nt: TGTGCCAGCAGCTTATCTCCCGGGACTAGCGACAAATATGGCGCGCAGTTCTTC

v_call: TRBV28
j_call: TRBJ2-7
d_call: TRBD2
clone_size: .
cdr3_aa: CASSLSFWREATDSYEQYF
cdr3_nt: TGTGCCAGCAGTTTGTCATTCTGGCGGGAGGCCACGGACTCCTACGAGCAGTACTTC

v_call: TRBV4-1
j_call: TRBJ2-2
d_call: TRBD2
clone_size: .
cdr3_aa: CASSQEGQGLATGELFF
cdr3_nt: TGCGCCAGCAGCCAAGAGGGCCAGGGACTAGCCACCGGGGAGCTGTTTTTT

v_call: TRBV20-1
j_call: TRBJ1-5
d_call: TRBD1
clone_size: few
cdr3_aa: CSARDTQGPAWDQPQHF
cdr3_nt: TGCAGTGCTAGAGATACACAGGGGCCGGCTTGGGATCAGCCCCAGCATTTT

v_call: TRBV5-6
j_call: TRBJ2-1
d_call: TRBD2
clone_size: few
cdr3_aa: CASSSGLAGVLSYNEQFF
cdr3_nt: TGTGCCAGCAGCTCCGGCCTAGCGGGAGTCCTCTCCTACAATGAGCAGTTCTTC

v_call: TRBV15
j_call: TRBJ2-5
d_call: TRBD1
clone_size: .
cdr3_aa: CATSRDSWTGGETQYF
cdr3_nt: TGTGCCACCAGCAGAGATTCCTGGACAGGAGGAGAGACCCAGTACTTC

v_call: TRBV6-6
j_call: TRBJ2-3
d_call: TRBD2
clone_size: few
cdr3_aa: CASLTSGGHTQYF
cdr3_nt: TGTGCCAGCCTGACTAGCGGGGGTCATACGCAGTATTTT

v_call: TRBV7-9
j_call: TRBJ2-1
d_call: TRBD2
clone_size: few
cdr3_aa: CASSSGLAGGFEQFF
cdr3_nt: TGTGCCAGCAGCTCGGGACTAGCGGGAGGGTTTGAGCAGTTCTTC

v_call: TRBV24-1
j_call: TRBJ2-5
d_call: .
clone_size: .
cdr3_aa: CATSDWAGKETQYF
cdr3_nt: TGTGCCACCAGCGATTGGGCCGGGAAAGAGACCCAGTACTTC

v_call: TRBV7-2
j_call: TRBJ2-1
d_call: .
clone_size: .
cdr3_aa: CASSFGWGPHNEQFF
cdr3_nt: TGTGCCAGCAGCTTTGGTTGGGGTCCCCACAATGAGCAGTTCTTC

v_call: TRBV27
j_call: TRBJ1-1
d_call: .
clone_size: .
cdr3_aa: CASSLRAGTGHRDFAALPNTEAFF
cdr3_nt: TGTGCCAGCAGTTTAAGGGCCGGCACAGGGCACAGGGATTTCGCTGCTCTTCCGAACACTGAAGCTTTCTTT

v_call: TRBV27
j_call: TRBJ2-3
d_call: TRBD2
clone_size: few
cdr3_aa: CATSSGTFTDTQYF
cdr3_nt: TGTGCCACCTCTAGCGGGACCTTCACAGATACGCAGTATTTT

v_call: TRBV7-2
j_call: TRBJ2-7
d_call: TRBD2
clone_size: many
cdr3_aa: CASSLTGLSYEQYF
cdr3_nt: TGTGCCAGCAGCTTAACGGGACTATCCTACGAGCAGTACTTC

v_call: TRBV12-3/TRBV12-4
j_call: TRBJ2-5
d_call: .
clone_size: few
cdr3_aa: CASSWDFRETQYF
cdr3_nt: TGTGCCAGCAGTTGGGACTTCAGGGAGACCCAGTACTTC

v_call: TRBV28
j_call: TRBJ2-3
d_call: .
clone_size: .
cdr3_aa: CASSWKEMWGALDTQYF
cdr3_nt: TGTGCCAGCAGTTGGAAGGAGATGTGGGGGGCCCTAGATACGCAGTATTTT

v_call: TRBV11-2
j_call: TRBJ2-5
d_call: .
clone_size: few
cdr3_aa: CASSLDPPPGTQYF
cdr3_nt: TGTGCCAGCAGCTTAGATCCCCCCCCGGGGACCCAGTACTTC

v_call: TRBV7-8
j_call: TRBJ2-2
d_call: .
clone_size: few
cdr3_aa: CASSLLVRNTGELFF
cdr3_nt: TGTGCCAGCAGCTTACTCGTACGGAACACCGGGGAGCTGTTTTTT

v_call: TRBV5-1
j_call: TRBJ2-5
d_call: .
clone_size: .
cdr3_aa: CASSFFGSQETQYF
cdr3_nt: TGCGCCAGCAGCTTTTTTGGGTCTCAAGAGACCCAGTACTTC

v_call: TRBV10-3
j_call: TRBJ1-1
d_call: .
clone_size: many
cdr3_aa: CATSTAMNTEAFF
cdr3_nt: TGTGCCACGTCTACAGCCATGAACACTGAAGCTTTCTTT

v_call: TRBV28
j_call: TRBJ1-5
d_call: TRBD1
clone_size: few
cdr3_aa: CASSPGGGGNQPQHF
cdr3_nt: TGTGCCAGCAGTCCAGGGGGTGGGGGCAATCAGCCCCAGCATTTT

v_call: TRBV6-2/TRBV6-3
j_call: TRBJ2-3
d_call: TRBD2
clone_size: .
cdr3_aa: CASSYSSSLAAYTDTQYF
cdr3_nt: TGTGCCAGCAGTTACTCGAGCTCACTAGCGGCCTACACAGATACGCAGTATTTT

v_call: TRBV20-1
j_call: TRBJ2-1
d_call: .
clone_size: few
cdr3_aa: CSARIQRAGEQFF
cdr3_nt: TGCAGTGCTAGGATTCAGAGGGCCGGTGAGCAGTTCTTC

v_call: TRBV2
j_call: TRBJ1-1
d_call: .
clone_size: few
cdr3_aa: CASNAVRDTEAFF
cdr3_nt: TGTGCCAGCAACGCAGTTAGAGACACTGAAGCTTTCTTT

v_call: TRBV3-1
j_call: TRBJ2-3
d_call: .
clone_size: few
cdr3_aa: CASSRLADTQYF
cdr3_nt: TGTGCCAGCAGCCGCCTAGCAGATACGCAGTATTTT

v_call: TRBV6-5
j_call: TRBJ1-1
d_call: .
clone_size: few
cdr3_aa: CASSYGQGYTEAFF
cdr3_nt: TGTGCCAGCAGTTACGGCCAGGGTTACACTGAAGCTTTCTTT

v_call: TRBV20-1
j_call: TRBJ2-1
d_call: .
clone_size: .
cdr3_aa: CSVIGLPSYNEQFF
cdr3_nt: TGCAGTGTTATCGGACTCCCCTCCTACAATGAGCAGTTCTTC

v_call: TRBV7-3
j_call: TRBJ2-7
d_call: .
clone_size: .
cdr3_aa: CASSFTWKRGNDYEQYF
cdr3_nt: TGTGCCAGCAGCTTTACCTGGAAGAGGGGGAACGACTACGAGCAGTACTTC

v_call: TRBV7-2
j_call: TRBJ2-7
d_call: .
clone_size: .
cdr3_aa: CASSLVGSRHYEQYF
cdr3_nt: TGTGCCAGCAGCTTAGTGGGATCACGACACTACGAGCAGTACTTC

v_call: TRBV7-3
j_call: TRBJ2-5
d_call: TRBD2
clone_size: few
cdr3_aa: CASSLGLAKPETQYF
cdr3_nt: TGTGCCAGCAGCTTGGGACTAGCTAAACCGGAGACCCAGTACTTC

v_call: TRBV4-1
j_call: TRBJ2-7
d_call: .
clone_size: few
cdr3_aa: CASSQDSDGFGGEQYF
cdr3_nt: TGCGCCAGCAGCCAAGATTCAGACGGATTTGGGGGCGAGCAGTACTTC

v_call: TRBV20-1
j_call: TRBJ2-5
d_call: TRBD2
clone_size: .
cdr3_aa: CSAGLAGETQYF
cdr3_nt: TGCAGTGCTGGACTAGCGGGGGAGACCCAGTACTTC

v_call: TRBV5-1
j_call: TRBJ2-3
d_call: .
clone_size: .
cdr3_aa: CASSPRLGWTDTQYF
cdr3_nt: TGCGCCAGCAGCCCTCGACTGGGTTGGACAGATACGCAGTATTTT

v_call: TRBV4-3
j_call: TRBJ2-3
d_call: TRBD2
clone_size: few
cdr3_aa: CASSQDKKAGGPGDTQYF
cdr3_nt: TGCGCCAGCAGCCAAGATAAAAAGGCGGGAGGGCCCGGAGATACGCAGTATTTT

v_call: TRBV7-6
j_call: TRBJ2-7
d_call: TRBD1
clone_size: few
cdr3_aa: CASGDSGTYEQYF
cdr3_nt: TGTGCCAGCGGGGACAGCGGTACCTACGAGCAGTACTTC

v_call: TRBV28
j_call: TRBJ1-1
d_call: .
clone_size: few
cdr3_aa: CASSKTALNTEAFF
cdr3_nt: TGTGCCAGCAGTAAGACAGCCCTGAACACTGAAGCTTTCTTT

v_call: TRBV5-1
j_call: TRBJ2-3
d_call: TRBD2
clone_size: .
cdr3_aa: CASSSGTSGRAGTDTQYF
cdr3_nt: TGCGCCAGCAGCTCCGGGACTAGCGGGAGGGCCGGGACAGATACGCAGTATTTT

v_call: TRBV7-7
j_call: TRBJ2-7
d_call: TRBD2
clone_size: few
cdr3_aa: CASSFPGLAGHFYEQYF
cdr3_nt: TGTGCTAGCAGCTTCCCGGGACTAGCGGGACACTTCTACGAGCAGTACTTC

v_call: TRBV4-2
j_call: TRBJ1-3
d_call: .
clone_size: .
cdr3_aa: CASSQDLVVAISGNTIYF
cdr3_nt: TGTGCCAGCAGCCAAGATTTGGTAGTAGCGATCTCTGGAAACACCATATATTTT

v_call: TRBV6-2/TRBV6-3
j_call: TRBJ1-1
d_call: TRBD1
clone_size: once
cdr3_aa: CASGALQGLHRGVRNTEAFF
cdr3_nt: TGTGCCAGCGGGGCCTTGCAAGGCCTCCACAGGGGAGTACGGAACACTGAAGCTTTCTTT

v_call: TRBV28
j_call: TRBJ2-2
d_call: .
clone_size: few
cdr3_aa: CASLDQNTGELFF
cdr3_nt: TGTGCCAGCCTTGACCAAAACACCGGGGAGCTGTTTTTT

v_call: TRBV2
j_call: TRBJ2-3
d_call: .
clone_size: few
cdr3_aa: CASSRPGQGLAGGRTQYF
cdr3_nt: TGTGCCAGCAGCCGCCCGGGACAGGGATTAGCGGGAGGAAGGACGCAGTATTTT

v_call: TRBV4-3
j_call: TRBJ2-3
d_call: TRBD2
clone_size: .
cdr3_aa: CASSQGLAGRPDTQYF
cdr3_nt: TGCGCCAGCAGCCAAGGGCTAGCGGGAAGACCAGATACGCAGTATTTT

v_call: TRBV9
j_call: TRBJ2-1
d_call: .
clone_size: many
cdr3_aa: CASSPRRFSYNEQFF
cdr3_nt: TGTGCCAGCAGCCCCCGGCGGTTCTCCTACAATGAGCAGTTCTTC

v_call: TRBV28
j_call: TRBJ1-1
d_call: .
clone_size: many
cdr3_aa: CASTFRGGQIEAFF
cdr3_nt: TGTGCCAGCACTTTTAGGGGCGGGCAGATTGAAGCTTTCTTT

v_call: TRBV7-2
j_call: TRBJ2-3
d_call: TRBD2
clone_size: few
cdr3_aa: CASSLRLAGTDTQYF
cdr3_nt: TGTGCCAGCAGCTTAAGACTAGCGGGCACAGATACGCAGTATTTT